The text below deals with one T cell receptor (beta chain). The antigen is unknown. The CDR3 has 17 amino acids. Germline V gives CDR1 LNHDA, CDR2 SQIVND (reference sequence). V lost 1 base, J lost 8 bases, and 12 bases stayed unmatched. The source of the sample is a study of circulating and synovial CD4+ cells in juvenile arthritis. Assay used: immunoSEQ multiplex PCR; TCRdb lists only in-frame clones, some missing. Of about 33,000 clones detected, over 90% appear once; the ten largest clones hold roughly 0.16%. Broader study findings: Bulk blood CD4 samples held at least an order of magnitude more or fewer genomes than CPL.

The source of this sequence is a human donor with juvenile idiopathic arthritis. The sequencing input was CD4+ T cells from blood. The J gene is TRBJ2-2, the V gene TRBV19; 8 nucleotides agree with TRBD1. CDR3 loop: CASSIVGAQGASGELFF. The CDR3 nucleotides are TGTGCCAGTAGTATAGTCGGGGCGCAGGGGGCCTCTGGGGAGCTGTTTTTT.